This record looks at one T cell receptor (beta chain) sequence and its context. Its antigen is unidentified. TCRdb's copy holds only in-frame clones and misses some; the assay was immunoSEQ multiplex PCR. The sample shows 30,000 to 40,000 clones, about four fifths of them seen only once. The data are from a study of a mutant IDH1 vaccine in newly diagnosed glioma. Looking at the study overall: Weeks 35 and 47 hosted visits V12 and V13, respectively.

Time point denoted: week 35, safety follow-up. Vaccination comprised doses that each held 300 ug of mutant IDH1 20-mer peptide, plus topical imiquimod. Administration of eight vaccinations to patients took place in weeks 1, 3, 5, 7, 11, 15, 19, 23. The donors had new WHO grade 3 or 4 astrocytomas; these were IDH1-mutant and ATRX-lost. Sequenced material: PBMCs, taken from a glioma patient whose treatment included an IDH1 peptide vaccine. The source is a man aged 35-49 years with glioma. Some clones in this sample may be carry-over from other donors' samples.

The CDR3 is CASSYSGQGDGYTF. DNA for the CDR3: TGTGCCAGCAGTTACTCGGGACAGGGAGATGGCTACACCTTC. This chain uses TRBV6-5 with TRBJ1-2, with 9 positions matching TRBD1. The CDR3 totals 14 residues. Germline V gives CDR1 MNHEY, CDR2 SVGAGI. J gave up 6 bases and V 0 bases, and 2 bases lay outside the gene matches.